The entry below gives a single TCR beta chain sequence along with its context. Its matching antigen is unknown. The data belong to a study of identifying expanded T cells in peripheral blood. Whole-study findings and limits: Two-week clone count variance significantly increased as total template count grew. Technical replicates showed around 1.2 changed clones; approximately 2 weeks roughly 16; four weeks 19.

Only in-frame clones appear in the TCRdb table, and some are missing; sequencing was by immunoSEQ multiplex PCR. This table has tens of thousands of clones, 84% appearing once. Per the germline V gene, CDR1 is KGHSH and CDR2 is LQKENI. Trimming cost V 4 bases and J 5 bases, with 11 bases left between them. The CDR3 covers 13 residues. No infections or other immune events were documented during collection. Input material: blood. The chain carries TRBV18 and TRBJ2-5; D ambiguous. This TCR was sampled from a person aged 18 to 69 in good health. The CDR3 region has the DNA TGTGCCAGCTCACAGTCGGAGTCGGAGACCCAGTACTTC. Residues: CASSQSESETQYF.